Listed here is a single TCR beta chain. The use of a sample-barcoded 5' primer and a J-beta primer mix characterized a second PCR of roughly 6 to 12 cycles. Every cDNA molecule bore a tag from a template-switch adaptor containing 12 random nucleotides. TCRdb re-called the 5' RACE reads through MiXCR, storing one row per CDR3 protein. The sample yields around 1,500,000 distinct CDR3 sequences, approximately 30% seen once. This entry is derived from a study of blood T cells in healthy people across ages. Overall study context: About one barcoded beta molecule per two T cells was the capture yield of template switching.

V was shortened by 5 bases and J by 4 bases, with 17 bases between the two germline ends. The CDR3 is 15 residues long. The receptor's source is a woman aged 25-40 years in good health. The specimen was blood. The chain employs TRBV12-3 or TRBV12-4 and TRBJ1-2; D is undetermined. CDR3 residues: CASSPWTDPRYGYTF. The CDR3 DNA is TGTGCCAGCAGTCCCTGGACGGACCCTCGCTATGGCTACACCTTC.